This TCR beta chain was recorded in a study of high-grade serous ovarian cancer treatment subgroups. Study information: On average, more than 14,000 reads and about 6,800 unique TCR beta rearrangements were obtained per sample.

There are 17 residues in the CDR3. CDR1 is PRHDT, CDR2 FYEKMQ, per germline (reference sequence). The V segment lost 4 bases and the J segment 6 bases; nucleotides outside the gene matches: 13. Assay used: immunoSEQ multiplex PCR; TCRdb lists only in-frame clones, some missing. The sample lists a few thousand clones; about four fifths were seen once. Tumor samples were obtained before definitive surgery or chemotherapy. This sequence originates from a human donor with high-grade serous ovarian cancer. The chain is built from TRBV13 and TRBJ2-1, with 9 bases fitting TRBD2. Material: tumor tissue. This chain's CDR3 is CASSSPAGLALPNEQFF. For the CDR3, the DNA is TGTGCCAGCAGCTCCCCTGCGGGACTAGCCCTACCCAATGAGCAGTTCTTC.